Below, one T cell receptor (beta chain) is given with its context. Its antigen is currently not known. Base qualities were left out, and no much larger clone turns up one base away. The time point label of this sample denotes: about 28 days (+/-7) after the second vaccine dose. The treatment or condition tag for this specimen amounts to: meningococcal conjugate vaccine given as trial control. The vaccinee samples were drawn from two UK trials, COV001 and COV002, one of which was a single-blind randomized controlled phase 2/3 trial testing AZD1222 (ChAdOx1 nCoV-19) in healthy adults. For TCRbeta chain sequencing, PBMC samples were collected from trial participants at day 0 and at day 28 after the second dose. A distance of 14 bases separates the germline ends of V and J, which lose 0 bases and 5 bases respectively. Including the terminal cysteine and phenylalanine, the CDR3 comprises 15 residues. Only the CDR3 part of the read is kept: 45 bases, read in frame from the first base. Taken from the germline V gene, the CDR1 and CDR2 loops are SGDLS and YYNGEE.

The data were obtained in a study of T cell responses to AZD1222 COVID-19 vaccine (dated by TCRdb to about 2021). With regard to the full study: TCR sequencing covered more than 230 trial participants: around 210 given two doses of AZD1222 and 26 given two doses of MenACWY control vaccine. Trial participants were enrolled into age subgroups of 18-55, 56-69 and 70-plus years, which contained approximately 150, 28 and 58 TCR-sequenced participants, respectively. The study at large found these results: Vaccine-associated CD4 TCRs spanned the whole spike protein, with dominant responses in regions 160-218 and 743-854. After two AZD1222 doses, both the breadth and the depth of spike-specific TCRs were significantly higher than at day 0 and than in MenACWY recipients. The 56-69-year group was small, and its depth increase did not reach significance, likely because of low power. Nearly half of unique spike-specific TCRs reportedly recognized epitopes outside regions mutated in the B.1.351 and B.1.1.7 variants. Conclusions about previously exposed vaccinees are limited, since just 6 or 7 AZD1222 recipients were seropositive for SARS-CoV-2 at baseline. Most participants were white British and females outnumbered males, and the authors suggested that clonal diversity may have been underestimated. Because no day 14 peak-response samples were available, the repertoires could be characterized only after the peak T cell response.

The CDR3 regions of human TCRbeta chains were analyzed by immunosequencing. Per the authors' processing: TCRs in the repertoires were compared against a reference library of SARS-CoV-2-specific TCRs that had been generated with the MIRA antigen-specificity platform. Breadth meant the fraction of unique TCRs that were SARS-CoV-2-associated, whereas depth meant the fraction of total T cells that were SARS-CoV-2-associated. Using the MIRA data, every spike-specific TCR was mapped to the spike region that the TCR reacted to and assigned to either a CD4 or a CD8 class. Log10-transformed breadth and depth values were compared by one-way ANOVA with Sidak's multiple comparisons tests. Not all clones reach the TCRdb copy of this immuneACCESS table, which keeps in-frame sequences only. Checked studies attribute under half of the gap to unresolved V genes and leave the rest unexplained. That table furnishes V, J and clone size, whereas the DNA furnished D and trimming. This sample holds 99,000 or so clones; roughly 86% were observed only once. The biggest ten clones account for roughly 3.3% of the sample.

This clonotype was sampled from an adult who received the MenACWY meningococcal vaccine as a control. The chain is encoded by TRBV9 joined to TRBJ1-1, and the D gene may be TRBD1, 6 bases matching. The sample in question was peripheral blood, obtained 28 days after the second dose of the MenACWY control vaccine. The CDR3 region reads CASSVDQGSRTEAFF. The DNA sequence is given as TGTGCCAGCAGCGTAGATCAGGGGTCGCGGACTGAAGCTTTCTTT.